This T cell receptor (beta chain) was obtained from a study of early T cells in non-severe SARS-CoV-2 infection. Whole-study context: Chains were not paired, and sequencing was done on bulk RNA from unsorted whole blood.

A few counts support this clonotype. Its antigen is as yet unknown. Individual cDNA molecules were tagged with unique molecular identifiers, the study reported. TCRdb reanalysed the 5' RACE reads using MiXCR and keeps one entry per CDR3 protein. The sample lists more than 50,000 distinct CDR3 sequences; about 15% were seen once. Germline V gene lookup returns CDR1 DFQATT and CDR2 SNEGSKA (reference sequence). Deletions cut 3 bases from V and 0 bases from J, with 8 bases between. This CDR3 region has 14 residues. Overall study results and limits: Reliance on VDJdb matching favored anti-spike CD8 responses; private and CD4 specificities were missed.

Material: whole blood, obtained at baseline. V gene TRBV20-1 combines with J gene TRBJ2-2; D ambiguous. The receptor comes from an adult who was a healthcare worker with PCR-confirmed SARS-CoV-2 infection or an uninfected control (not recorded which). The chain's CDR3 is CSASGLANTGELFF. CDR3 in DNA: TGCAGTGCTAGCGGCCTAGCGAACACCGGGGAGCTGTTTTTT.